Sequencing of this TCR beta chain was carried out in a study of cytomegalovirus exposure and HLA in healthy donors. Study results and caveats: One variant, a missense change in DCLRE1C, was linked in a later analysis to TCR beta V- and J-gene trimming.

Regarding this clone: Antigen unknown.

PCR used 60 Vbeta primers and 13 Jbeta primers. Generated by immunoSEQ multiplex PCR, the TCRdb table keeps only in-frame clones and is missing some. This table has 170,000 or so clones, approximately 78% appearing once. Germline CDR1 is GTSNPN and CDR2 is SVGIG (reference sequence). Trimming shortened V by 2 bases and J by 6 bases, and 11 bases separated the two germline ends. The CDR3 is 12 residues long. This rearrangement joins TRBV30 to TRBJ2-7, with D possibly being TRBD2 (5 bases). The TCR comes from a woman aged 50 to 60 in good health and CMV-seropositive. Material for sequencing was PBMCs. CDR3 nucleotide sequence: TGTGCCTGGAGTCTGCTCGGGGTCGAGCAGTACTTC. It codes for CAWSLLGVEQYF.